A single sample is the source of the 16 T cell receptor beta chains below, sequenced in a study of radiotherapy plus CTLA-4 blockade in lung cancer. TCRdb's copy holds only in-frame clones and misses some; the assay was immunoSEQ multiplex PCR. This table holds nearly 110,000 clones, more than 75% found once. The sample here was peripheral blood, taken from a patient treated with radiotherapy plus ipilimumab. The receptors derive from a human donor with non-small cell lung cancer that progressed on radiotherapy plus ipilimumab. Some clones in this sample may be carry-over from other donors' samples.

This chain uses TRBV20-1 with TRBJ2-7; D gene unclear. The CDR3 is made up of 11 amino acids. The V and J ends lost 7 bases and 0 bases respectively, with 7 bases between them. Germline loops: CDR1 DFQATT, CDR2 SNEGSKA (reference sequence). The CDR3 DNA is TGCAGTGTTACGAGCTCCTACGAGCAGTACTTC. As protein: CSVTSSYEQYF.

V and J are TRBV5-1 and TRBJ2-3, with a tentative D call TRBD2 (7 bases). Germline CDR1 SGHRS, CDR2 YFSETQ. This CDR3 has 15 residues. Trimming pared 0 bases from V and 2 bases from J, leaving 10 bases between. The CDR3 DNA reads TGCGCCAGCAGCTTGGTGGGGGGGCTCACAGATACGCAGTATTTT. It encodes CASSLVGGLTDTQYF.

CDR3 region: CASSYQIAGSTDTQYF. The CDR3 nucleotides read TGTGCCAGCAGTTACCAAATAGCGGGTAGCACAGATACGCAGTATTTT. The chain uses TRBV6-5 and TRBJ2-3; 7 nucleotides agree with TRBD2. The J segment lost 0 bases and the V segment lost 2 bases, leaving 5 bases of the junction unmatched. Germline CDR1 reads MNHEY; CDR2 reads SVGAGI. This CDR3 contains 16 residues.

This rearrangement joins TRBV28 to TRBJ1-1; D unresolved. Trimming took 5 bases from V and 5 from J, leaving 12 bases between them. There are 13 residues in the CDR3. Germline V CDR1 and CDR2: MDHEN, SYDVKM. The CDR3 bases are TGTGCCAGCAGTGGGCCAGTTGGGACTGAAGCTTTCTTT. Translated, it gives CASSGPVGTEAFF.

This clone was found once. V and J are TRBV29-1 and TRBJ2-3; D possibly corresponds to TRBD2 (6 bases). This CDR3 is 16 amino acids long. The germline V and J ends were trimmed by 6 bases and 0 bases, with 19 bases remaining between them. CDR1 is SQVTM, CDR2 ANQGSEA, per germline. CDR3 coding DNA: TGCAGCGTCCCCCGTGGGGGAGGAGGAAGCACAGATACGCAGTATTTT. It encodes CSVPRGGGGSTDTQYF.

The chain carries TRBV11-3 and TRBJ1-2; no clear D. This CDR3 has 13 amino acids. Germline V gives CDR1 SGHNT, CDR2 YENEEA. Between the trimmed V and J ends, which lost 0 bases and 2 bases, there was a span of 4 bases. The CDR3 coding sequence is TGTGCCAGCAGCTTAGACGGAAACTATGGCTACACCTTC. This encodes CASSLDGNYGYTF.

The J gene is TRBJ2-5, the V gene TRBV4-1, with D possibly matching TRBD1 (6 bases). The V end was cut by 6 bases, the J end by 2 bases, with 19 bases between. The CDR3 has 16 amino acids. Germline CDR1 reads MGHRA; CDR2 reads YSYEKL. CDR3 region: CASRKGSGTLQETQYF. CDR3 sequence (DNA): TGCGCCAGCAGGAAGGGGTCCGGGACACTACAAGAGACCCAGTACTTC.

The gene calls are TRBV4-2 and TRBJ1-3; TRBD1 agrees at 8 bases. Trimming cost V 1 base and J 2 bases; bases outside gene matches: 4. This CDR3 comprises 16 residues. The germline CDR1 and CDR2 sequences are LGHNA and YNFKEQ. The CDR3 nucleotides are TGTGCCAGCAGCCAAGTTCAGGGGGCGACTGGAAACACCATATATTTT. Translation gives CASSQVQGATGNTIYF.

The chain has TRBV5-1 and TRBJ2-7, with 7 bases fitting TRBD2. The J segment lost 0 bases and the V segment lost 4 bases, leaving 4 bases of the junction unmatched. CDR3 length: 14 amino acids. Germline V gene data show CDR1 as SGHRS and CDR2 as YFSETQ. The CDR3 DNA is TGCGCCAGCAGCCCTAGCGGCATCTCCTACGAGCAGTACTTC. Translated: CASSPSGISYEQYF.

This chain joins TRBV2 and TRBJ2-1, with TRBD2 matching 9 bases. Germline V gene lookup returns CDR1 SNHLY and CDR2 FYNNEI. The CDR3 spans 14 residues. The V and J ends lost 4 bases and 6 bases, in that order; junction bases with no gene match: 4. The CDR3 coding sequence is TGTGCCAGCAGTGTAGCGGGGGTTAGCAATGAGCAGTTCTTC. The encoded protein is CASSVAGVSNEQFF.

The chain couples TRBV2 to TRBJ1-4; D possibly corresponds to TRBD1 (6 bases). V lost 4 bases to trimming and J lost 7 bases, with 10 bases between them. Looked up from germline, CDR1 is SNHLY and CDR2 is FYNNEI. The CDR3 is 13 residues long. This CDR3 is CASSAGDGEKLFF. CDR3 nucleotides: TGTGCCAGCAGTGCAGGGGATGGTGAAAAACTGTTTTTT.

The chain combines TRBV5-1 with TRBJ1-4; maybe TRBD1 (6 bases). The CDR3 has 14 residues. With 5 bases removed from V and 0 bases from J, the gap between germline ends came to 8 bases. CDR1 and CDR2 from the germline V gene are SGHRS and YFSETQ. The CDR3 region has the DNA TGCGCCAGCAGGGAGGGGGCAACTAATGAAAAACTGTTTTTT. Its translation is CASREGATNEKLFF.

V and J are TRBV10-3 and TRBJ1-1; D unclear. The germline V gene has CDR1 ENHRY and CDR2 SYGVKD. V lost 7 bases, J lost 1 base, and 13 bases lay in between. The CDR3 totals 14 residues. CDR3 DNA: TGTGCCATCACCGGTACGGCCAAGAACACTGAAGCTTTCTTT. Protein sequence: CAITGTAKNTEAFF.

The count of this clone is one. The identical CDR3 is also encoded by other nucleotide sequences in the sample. This chain joins TRBV4-3 and TRBJ2-7, with TRBD1 matching 8 bases. The CDR3 has 15 residues. Germline CDR1 and CDR2: LGHNA and YSLEER. After removal of 6 bases from V and 0 bases from J, the junction contained 7 bases not matched to a gene. The CDR3 sequence: CASSRQGAPSYEQYF. The CDR3 DNA reads TGCGCCAGCAGTCGGCAGGGGGCTCCCTCCTACGAGCAGTACTTC.

The chain combines TRBV29-1 with TRBJ1-1; tentatively, D is TRBD1 (5 bases). The germline CDR1 and CDR2 sequences are SQVTM and ANQGSEA. The V and J ends lost 7 bases and 1 base respectively, with 7 bases between them. The length of the CDR3 is 11 residues. CDR3 in DNA: TGCAGCGCAACAGGGAACACTGAAGCTTTCTTT. It encodes CSATGNTEAFF.

The V call is TRBV5-4, the J call TRBJ1-2; no reliable D call. Germline-derived CDR1 and CDR2 are SGHNT and YYREEE (reference sequence). V was clipped by 2 bases and J by 5 bases, with 7 bases between them. This CDR3 contains 12 residues. The CDR3 DNA sequence: TGTGCCAGCAGCTTTGGGGTTTATGGCTACACCTTC. Protein product: CASSFGVYGYTF.